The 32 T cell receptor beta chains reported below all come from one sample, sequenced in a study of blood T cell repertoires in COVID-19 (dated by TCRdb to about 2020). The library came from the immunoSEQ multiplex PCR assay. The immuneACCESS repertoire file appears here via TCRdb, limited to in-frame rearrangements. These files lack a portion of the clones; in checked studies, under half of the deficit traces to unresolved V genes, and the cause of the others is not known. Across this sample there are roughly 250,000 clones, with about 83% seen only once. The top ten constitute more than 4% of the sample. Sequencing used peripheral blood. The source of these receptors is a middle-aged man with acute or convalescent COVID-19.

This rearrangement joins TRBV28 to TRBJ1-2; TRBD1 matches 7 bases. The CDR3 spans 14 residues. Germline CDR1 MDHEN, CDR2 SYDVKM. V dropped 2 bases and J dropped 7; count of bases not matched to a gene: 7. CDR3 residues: CASSLDPGQFGYTF. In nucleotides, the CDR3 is TGTGCCAGCAGTTTAGACCCGGGACAGTTTGGCTACACCTTC.

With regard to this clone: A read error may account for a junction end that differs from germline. CDR3 loop: CASSLSSGSRYEQYF. The CDR3 nucleotides read TGTGCTAGCAGCTTATCTAGCGGGAGTCGGTACGAGCAGTACTTC. The gene calls are TRBV7-7 and TRBJ2-7; 10 bases are shared with TRBD2. This CDR3 is built from 15 residues. Germline values: CDR1 SSHAT, CDR2 FNYEAQ (reference sequence).

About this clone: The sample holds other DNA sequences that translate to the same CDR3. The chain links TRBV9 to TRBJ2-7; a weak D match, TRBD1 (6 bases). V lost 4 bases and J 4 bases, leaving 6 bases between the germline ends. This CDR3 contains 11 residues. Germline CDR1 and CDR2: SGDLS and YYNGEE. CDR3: CASSRGYEQYF. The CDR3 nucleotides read TGTGCCAGCAGCAGGGGGTACGAGCAGTACTTC.

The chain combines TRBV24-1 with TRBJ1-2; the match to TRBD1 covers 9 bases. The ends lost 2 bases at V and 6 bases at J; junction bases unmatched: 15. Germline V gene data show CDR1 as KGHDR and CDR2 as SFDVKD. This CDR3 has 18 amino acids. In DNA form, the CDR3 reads TGTGCCACCAGTGATTCCTCTGGGACAGGGACATTTTTAGATGGCTACACCTTC. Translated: CATSDSSGTGTFLDGYTF.

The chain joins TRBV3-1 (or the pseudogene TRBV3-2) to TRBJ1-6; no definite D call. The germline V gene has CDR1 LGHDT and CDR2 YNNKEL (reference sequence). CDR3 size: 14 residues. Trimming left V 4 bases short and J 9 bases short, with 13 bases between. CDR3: CASSPARPASPLHF. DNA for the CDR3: TGTGCCAGCAGCCCGGCGCGGCCGGCTTCACCCCTCCACTTT.

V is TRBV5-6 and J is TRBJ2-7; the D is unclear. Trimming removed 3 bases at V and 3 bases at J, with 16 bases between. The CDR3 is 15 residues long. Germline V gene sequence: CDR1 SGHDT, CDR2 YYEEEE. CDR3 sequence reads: CASSSDTEPFYEQYF. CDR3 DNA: TGTGCCAGCAGCTCGGATACAGAACCCTTCTACGAGCAGTACTTC.

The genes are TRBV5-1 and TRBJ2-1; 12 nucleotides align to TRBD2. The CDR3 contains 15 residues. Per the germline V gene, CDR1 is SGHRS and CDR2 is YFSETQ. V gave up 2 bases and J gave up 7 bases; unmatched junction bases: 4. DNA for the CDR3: TGCGCCAGCAGCTTCCGGACTAGCGGGGTTAATGAGCAGTTCTTC. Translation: CASSFRTSGVNEQFF.

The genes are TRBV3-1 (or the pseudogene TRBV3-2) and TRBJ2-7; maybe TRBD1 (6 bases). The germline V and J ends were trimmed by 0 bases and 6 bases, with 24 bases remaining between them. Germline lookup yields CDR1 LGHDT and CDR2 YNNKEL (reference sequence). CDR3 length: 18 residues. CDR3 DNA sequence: TGTGCCAGCAGCCAAGATCTGGGGCAGGCGACTTTAGGGGGCGAGCAGTACTTC. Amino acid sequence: CASSQDLGQATLGGEQYF.

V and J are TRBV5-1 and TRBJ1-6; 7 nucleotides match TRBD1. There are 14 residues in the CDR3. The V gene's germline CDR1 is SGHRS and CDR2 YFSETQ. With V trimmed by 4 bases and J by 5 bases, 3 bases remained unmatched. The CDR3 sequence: CASSHDRDNSPLHF. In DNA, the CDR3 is TGCGCCAGCAGCCATGACAGGGATAATTCACCCCTCCACTTT. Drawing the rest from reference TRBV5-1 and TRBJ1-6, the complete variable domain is KAGVTQTPRYLIKTRGQQVTLSCSPISGHRSVSWYQQTPGQGLQFLFEYFSETQRNKGNFPGRFSGRQFSNSRSEMNVSTLELGDSALYLCASSHDRDNSPLHFGNGTRLTVT.

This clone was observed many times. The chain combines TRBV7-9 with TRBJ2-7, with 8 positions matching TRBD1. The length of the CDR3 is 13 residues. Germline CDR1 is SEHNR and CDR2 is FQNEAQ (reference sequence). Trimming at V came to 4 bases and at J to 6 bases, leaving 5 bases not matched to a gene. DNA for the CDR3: TGTGCCAGCAGCTCCGGACAGGGTCCCGAGCAGTACTTC. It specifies CASSSGQGPEQYF. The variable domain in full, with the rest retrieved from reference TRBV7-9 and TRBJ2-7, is DTGVSQNPRHKITKRGQNVTFRCDPISEHNRLYWYRQTLGQGPEFLTYFQNEAQLEKSRLLSDRFSAERPKGSFSTLEIQRTEQGDSAMYLCASSSGQGPEQYFGPGTRLTVT.

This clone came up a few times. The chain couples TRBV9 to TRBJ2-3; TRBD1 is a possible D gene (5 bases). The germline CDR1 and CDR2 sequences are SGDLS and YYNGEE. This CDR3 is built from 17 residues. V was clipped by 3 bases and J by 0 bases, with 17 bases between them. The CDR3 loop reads CASSAPRLGPSTDTQYF. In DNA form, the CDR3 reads TGTGCCAGCAGCGCCCCTCGTTTGGGGCCTAGCACAGATACGCAGTATTTT.

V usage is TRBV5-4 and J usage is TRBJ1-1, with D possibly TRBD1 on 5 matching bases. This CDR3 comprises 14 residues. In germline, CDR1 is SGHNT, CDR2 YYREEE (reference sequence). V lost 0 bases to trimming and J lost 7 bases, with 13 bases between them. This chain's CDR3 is CASSLVHYQGEAFF. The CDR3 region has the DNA TGTGCCAGCAGCTTGGTGCACTATCAGGGTGAAGCTTTCTTT. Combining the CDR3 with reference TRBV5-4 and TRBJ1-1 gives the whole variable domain ETGVTQSPTHLIKTRGQQVTLRCSSQSGHNTVSWYQQALGQGPQFIFQYYREEENGRGNFPPRFSGLQFPNYSSELNVNALELDDSALYLCASSLVHYQGEAFFGQGTRLTVV.

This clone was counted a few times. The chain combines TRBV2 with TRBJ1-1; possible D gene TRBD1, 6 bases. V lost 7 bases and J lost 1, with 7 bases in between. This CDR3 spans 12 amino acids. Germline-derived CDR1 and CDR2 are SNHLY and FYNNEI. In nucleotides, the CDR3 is TGTGCCAGCATGGGACAGAACACTGAAGCTTTCTTT. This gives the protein CASMGQNTEAFF.

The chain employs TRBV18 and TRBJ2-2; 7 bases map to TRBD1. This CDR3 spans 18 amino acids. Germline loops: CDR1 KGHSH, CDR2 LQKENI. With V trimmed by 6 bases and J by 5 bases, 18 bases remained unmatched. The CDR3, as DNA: TGTGCCAGCTCCCTACTCCCGCGCGGCAGGGGGAAGACCGGGGAGCTGTTTTTT. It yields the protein CASSLLPRGRGKTGELFF.

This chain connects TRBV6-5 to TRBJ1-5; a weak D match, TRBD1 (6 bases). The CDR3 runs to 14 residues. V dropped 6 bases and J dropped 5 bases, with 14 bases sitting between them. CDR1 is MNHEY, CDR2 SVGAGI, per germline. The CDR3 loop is CASSYDRFYQPQHF. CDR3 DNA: TGTGCCAGCAGCTATGACAGGTTTTATCAGCCCCAGCATTTT.

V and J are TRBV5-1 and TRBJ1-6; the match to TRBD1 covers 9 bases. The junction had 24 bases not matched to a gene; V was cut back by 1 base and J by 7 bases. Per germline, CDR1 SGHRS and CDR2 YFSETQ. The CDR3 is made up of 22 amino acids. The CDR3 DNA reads TGCGCCAGCAGCTTGCGTTTGGGCTCCGGGACAGGGAGTAGGAGGGAGAATTCACCCCTCCACTTT. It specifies CASSLRLGSGTGSRRENSPLHF.

The CDR3: CASSLGRGGEQFF. The CDR3 DNA sequence: TGTGCCAGCAGCTTAGGCAGGGGCGGTGAGCAGTTCTTC. The V and J genes are TRBV7-9 and TRBJ2-1; D possibly corresponds to TRBD1 (6 bases). CDR1 is SEHNR, CDR2 FQNEAQ, per germline (reference sequence). Trimming shortened V by 1 base and J by 9 bases, and 10 bases separated the two germline ends. The length of the CDR3 is 13 residues.

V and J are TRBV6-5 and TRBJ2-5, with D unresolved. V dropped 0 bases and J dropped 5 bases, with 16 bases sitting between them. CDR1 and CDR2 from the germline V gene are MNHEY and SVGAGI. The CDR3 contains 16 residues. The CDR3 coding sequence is TGTGCCAGCAGTTACTCTCCGCCAGGATCCGTCGAGACCCAGTACTTC. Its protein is CASSYSPPGSVETQYF.

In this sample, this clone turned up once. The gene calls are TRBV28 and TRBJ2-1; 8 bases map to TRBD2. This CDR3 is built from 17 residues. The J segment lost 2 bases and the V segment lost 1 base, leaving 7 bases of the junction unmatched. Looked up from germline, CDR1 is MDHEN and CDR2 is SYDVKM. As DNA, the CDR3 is TGTGCCAGCAGTTTATCAGGGACTAGACACGCCTACAATGAGCAGTTCTTC. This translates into CASSLSGTRHAYNEQFF.

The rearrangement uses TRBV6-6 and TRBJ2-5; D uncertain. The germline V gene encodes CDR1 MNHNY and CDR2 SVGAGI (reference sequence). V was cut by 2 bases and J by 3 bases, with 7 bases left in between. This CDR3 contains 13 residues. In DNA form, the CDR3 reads TGTGCCAGCAGTTACGTGGCGGAAGAGACCCAGTACTTC. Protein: CASSYVAEETQYF.

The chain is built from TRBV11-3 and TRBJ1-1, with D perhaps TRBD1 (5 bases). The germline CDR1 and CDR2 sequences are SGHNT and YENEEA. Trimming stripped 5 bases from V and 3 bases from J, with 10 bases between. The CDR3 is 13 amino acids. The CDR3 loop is CASSQRQYTEAFF. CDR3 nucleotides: TGTGCCAGCAGCCAAAGACAGTACACTGAAGCTTTCTTT.

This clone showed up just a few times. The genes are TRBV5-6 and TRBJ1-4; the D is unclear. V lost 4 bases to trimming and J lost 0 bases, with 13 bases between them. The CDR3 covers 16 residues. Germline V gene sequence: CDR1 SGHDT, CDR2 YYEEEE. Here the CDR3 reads CASSLAAAATNEKLFF. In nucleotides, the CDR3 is TGTGCCAGCAGCCTCGCCGCGGCCGCAACTAATGAAAAACTGTTTTTT.

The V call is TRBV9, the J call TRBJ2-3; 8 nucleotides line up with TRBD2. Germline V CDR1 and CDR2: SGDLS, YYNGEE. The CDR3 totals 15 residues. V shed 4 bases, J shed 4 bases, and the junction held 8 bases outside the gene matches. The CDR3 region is CASSPQVSGADTQYF. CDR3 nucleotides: TGTGCCAGCAGCCCCCAGGTTAGCGGGGCAGATACGCAGTATTTT. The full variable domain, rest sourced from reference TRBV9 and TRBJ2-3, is DSGVTQTPKHLITATGQRVTLRCSPRSGDLSVYWYQQSLDQGLQFLIQYYNGEERAKGNILERFSAQQFPDLHSELNLSSLELGDSALYFCASSPQVSGADTQYFGPGTRLTVL.

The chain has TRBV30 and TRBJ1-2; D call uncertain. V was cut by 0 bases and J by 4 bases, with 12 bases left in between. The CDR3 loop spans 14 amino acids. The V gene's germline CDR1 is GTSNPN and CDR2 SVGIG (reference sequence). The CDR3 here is CAWSVQAKSYGYTF. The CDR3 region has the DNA TGTGCCTGGAGTGTGCAGGCGAAAAGCTATGGCTACACCTTC.

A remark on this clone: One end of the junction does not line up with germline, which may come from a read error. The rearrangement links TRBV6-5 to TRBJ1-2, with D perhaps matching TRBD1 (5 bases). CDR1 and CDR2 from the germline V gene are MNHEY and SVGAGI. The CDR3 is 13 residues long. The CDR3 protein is CVSSYGGSYGYTF. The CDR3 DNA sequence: TGTGTCAGCAGTTACGGGGGGTCCTATGGCTACACCTTC.

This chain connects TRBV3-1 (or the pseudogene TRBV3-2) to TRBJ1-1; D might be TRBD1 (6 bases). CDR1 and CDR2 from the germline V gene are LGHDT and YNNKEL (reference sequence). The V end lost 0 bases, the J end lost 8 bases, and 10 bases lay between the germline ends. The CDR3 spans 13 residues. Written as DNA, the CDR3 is TGTGCCAGCAGCCAAGAAACCGGACAGGAAGCTTTCTTT. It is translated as CASSQETGQEAFF.

DNA for the CDR3: TGTGCCAGCAGTTCGACAGGGGAACCCCTCCACTTT. It yields the protein CASSSTGEPLHF. V is TRBV27 and J is TRBJ1-6; 8 nucleotides align to TRBD1. Germline V gene lookup returns CDR1 MNHEY and CDR2 SMNVEV (reference sequence). V gave up 4 bases and J gave up 12 bases; unmatched junction bases: 2. This CDR3 has 12 residues.

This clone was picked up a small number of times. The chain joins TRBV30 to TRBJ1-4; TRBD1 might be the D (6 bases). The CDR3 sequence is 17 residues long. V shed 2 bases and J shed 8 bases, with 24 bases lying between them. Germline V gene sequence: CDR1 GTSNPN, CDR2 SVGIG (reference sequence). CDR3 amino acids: CAWSTPTNRALREKLFF. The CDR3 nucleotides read TGTGCCTGGAGTACGCCGACCAACAGGGCCCTTAGGGAAAAACTGTTTTTT.

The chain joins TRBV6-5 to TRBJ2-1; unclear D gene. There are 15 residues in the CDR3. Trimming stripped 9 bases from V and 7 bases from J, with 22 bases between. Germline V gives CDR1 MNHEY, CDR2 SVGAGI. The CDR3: CASSLGSMIVNEQFF. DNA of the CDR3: TGTGCCAGTAGTCTAGGATCTATGATTGTGAATGAGCAGTTCTTC.

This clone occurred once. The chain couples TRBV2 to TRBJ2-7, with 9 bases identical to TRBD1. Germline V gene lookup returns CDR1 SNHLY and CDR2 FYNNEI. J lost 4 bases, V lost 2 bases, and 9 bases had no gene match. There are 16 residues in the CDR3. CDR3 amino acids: CASSELKGQGRYEQYF. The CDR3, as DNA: TGTGCCAGCAGTGAATTGAAGGGACAGGGTAGGTACGAGCAGTACTTC.

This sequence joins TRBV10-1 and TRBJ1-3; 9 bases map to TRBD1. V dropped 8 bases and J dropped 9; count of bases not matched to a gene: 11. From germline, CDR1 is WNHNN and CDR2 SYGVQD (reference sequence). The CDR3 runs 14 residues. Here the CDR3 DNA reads TGCGCCAGCGGACCGGGACAGGGACTTGGCACCATATATTTT. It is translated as CASGPGQGLGTIYF.

The CDR3 reads CASRRGGGTYEQYF. CDR3 DNA: TGTGCCAGCAGACGGGGTGGAGGGACCTACGAGCAGTACTTC. This chain uses TRBV27 with TRBJ2-7; D is possibly TRBD2 (6 bases). The ends were cut back, 6 bases at V and 2 bases at J, with 14 bases in the middle. The CDR3 has 14 residues. The germline V gene has CDR1 MNHEY and CDR2 SMNVEV (reference sequence).